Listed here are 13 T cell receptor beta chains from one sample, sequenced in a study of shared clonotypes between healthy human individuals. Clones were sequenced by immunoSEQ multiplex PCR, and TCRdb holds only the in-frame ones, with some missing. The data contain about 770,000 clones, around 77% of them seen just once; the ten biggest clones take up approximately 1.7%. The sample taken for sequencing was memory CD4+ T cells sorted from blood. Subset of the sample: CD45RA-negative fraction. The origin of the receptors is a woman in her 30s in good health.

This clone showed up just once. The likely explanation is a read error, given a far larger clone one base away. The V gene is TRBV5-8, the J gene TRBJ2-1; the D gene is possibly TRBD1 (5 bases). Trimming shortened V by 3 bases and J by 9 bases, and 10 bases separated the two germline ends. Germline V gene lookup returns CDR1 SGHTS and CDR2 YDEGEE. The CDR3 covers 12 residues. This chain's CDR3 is CASSSQATEQFF. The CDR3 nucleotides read TGTGCCAGCAGCTCACAGGCGACTGAGCAGTTCTTC.

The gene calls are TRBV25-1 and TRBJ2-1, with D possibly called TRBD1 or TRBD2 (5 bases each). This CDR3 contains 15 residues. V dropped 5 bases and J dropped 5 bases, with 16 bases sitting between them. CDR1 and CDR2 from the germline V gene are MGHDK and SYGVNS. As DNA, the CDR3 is TGTGCCAGCAGTCGGTGGGGCGAGGGGCACAATGAGCAGTTCTTC. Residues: CASSRWGEGHNEQFF.

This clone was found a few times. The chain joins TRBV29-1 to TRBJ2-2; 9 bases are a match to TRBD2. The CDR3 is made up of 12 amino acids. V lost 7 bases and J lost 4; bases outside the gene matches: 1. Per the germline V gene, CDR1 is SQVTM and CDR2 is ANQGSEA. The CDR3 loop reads CSGREGTGELFF. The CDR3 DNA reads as TGCAGCGGGCGGGAGGGCACCGGGGAGCTGTTTTTT.

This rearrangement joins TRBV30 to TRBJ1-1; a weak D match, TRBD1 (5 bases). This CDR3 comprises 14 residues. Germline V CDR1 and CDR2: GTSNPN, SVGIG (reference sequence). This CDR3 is CAGGLGYPGTEAFF. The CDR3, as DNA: TGTGCGGGGGGACTTGGCTACCCGGGCACTGAAGCTTTCTTT.

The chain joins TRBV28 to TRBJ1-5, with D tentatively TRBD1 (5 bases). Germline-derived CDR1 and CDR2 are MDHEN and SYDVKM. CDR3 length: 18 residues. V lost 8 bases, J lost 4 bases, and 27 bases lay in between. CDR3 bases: TGTGCCAGCGGAAGGAGAATGACAGTTGGGGGTTTGAATCAGCCCCAGCATTTT. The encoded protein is CASGRRMTVGGLNQPQHF.

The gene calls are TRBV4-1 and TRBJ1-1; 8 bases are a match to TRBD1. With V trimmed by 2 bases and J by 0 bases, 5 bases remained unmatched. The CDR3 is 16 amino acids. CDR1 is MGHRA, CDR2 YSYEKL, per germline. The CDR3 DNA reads TGCGCCAGCAGCCAACCCCGGGACAGGATGAACACTGAAGCTTTCTTT. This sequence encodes CASSQPRDRMNTEAFF.

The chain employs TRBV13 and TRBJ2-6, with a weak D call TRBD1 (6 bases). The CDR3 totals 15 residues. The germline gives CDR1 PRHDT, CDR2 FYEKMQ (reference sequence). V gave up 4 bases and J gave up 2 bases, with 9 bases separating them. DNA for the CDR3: TGTGCCAGCAGCTACAGGGTAGCTGGGGCCAACGTCCTGACTTTC. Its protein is CASSYRVAGANVLTF. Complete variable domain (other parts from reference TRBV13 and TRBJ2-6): AAGVIQSPRHLIKEKRETATLKCYPIPRHDTVYWYQQGPGQDPQFLISFYEKMQSDKGSIPDRFSAQQFSDYHSELNMSSLELGDSALYFCASSYRVAGANVLTFGAGSRLTVL.

The CDR3 DNA reads as TGTGCCAGTAGTATTTGGGACAGGGGATCCGAGACCCAGTACTTC. This gives the protein CASSIWDRGSETQYF. The J gene is TRBJ2-5, the V gene TRBV19; TRBD1 matches 10 bases. CDR1 LNHDA and CDR2 SQIVND come from the germline V gene (reference sequence). The CDR3 contains 15 residues. J was trimmed by 5 bases and V by 3 bases; bases with no gene match: 6.

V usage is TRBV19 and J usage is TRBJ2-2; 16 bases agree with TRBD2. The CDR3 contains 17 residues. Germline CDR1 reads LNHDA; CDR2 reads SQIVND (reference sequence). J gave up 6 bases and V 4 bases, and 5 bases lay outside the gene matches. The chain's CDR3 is CASSKGTSGRASGELFF. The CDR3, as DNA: TGTGCCAGTAGTAAGGGGACTAGCGGGAGGGCCTCCGGGGAGCTGTTTTTT.

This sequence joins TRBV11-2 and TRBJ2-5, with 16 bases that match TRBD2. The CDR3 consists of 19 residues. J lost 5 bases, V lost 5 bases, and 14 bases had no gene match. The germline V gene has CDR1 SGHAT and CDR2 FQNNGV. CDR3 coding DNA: TGTGCCAGCAGCCTGGGACTAGCGGGAGGGCCGGGTTCTGGGGAGACCCAGTACTTC. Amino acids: CASSLGLAGGPGSGETQYF.

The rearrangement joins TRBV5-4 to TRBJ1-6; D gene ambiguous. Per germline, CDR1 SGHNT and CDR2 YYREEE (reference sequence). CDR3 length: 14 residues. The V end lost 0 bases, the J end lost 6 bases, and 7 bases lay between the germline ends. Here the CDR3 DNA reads TGTGCCAGCAGCTTGGAGCAGCTTAATTCACCCCTCCACTTT. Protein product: CASSLEQLNSPLHF.

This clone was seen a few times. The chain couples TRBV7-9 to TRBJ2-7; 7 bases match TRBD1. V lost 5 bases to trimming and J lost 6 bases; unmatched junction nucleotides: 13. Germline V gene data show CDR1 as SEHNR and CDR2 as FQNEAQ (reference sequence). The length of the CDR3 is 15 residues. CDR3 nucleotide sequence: TGTGCCAGCAGCAAGCCTATGACAGGGTTCTCCGAGCAGTACTTC. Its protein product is CASSKPMTGFSEQYF.

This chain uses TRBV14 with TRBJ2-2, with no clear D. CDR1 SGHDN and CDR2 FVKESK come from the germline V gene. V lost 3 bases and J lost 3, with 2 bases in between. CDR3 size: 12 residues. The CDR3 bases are TGTGCCAGCAGCCAGCACACCGGGGAGCTGTTTTTT. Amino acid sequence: CASSQHTGELFF.